Following are 14 T cell receptor beta chains from one sample sequenced in a study of patients and donors after allogeneic stem cell transplantation. TCRdb used MiXCR to reprocess the RT-PCR reads, holding one entry per CDR3 protein. Of 37,000 or so distinct CDR3 sequences listed, about 30% were seen once; the top ten hold approximately 79%. Sample: blood, either unsorted or a sorted T cell fraction (not recorded which). The receptors shown here come from a human donor who was either an allogeneic HSCT recipient or a stem cell or donor lymphocyte infusion donor (not recorded which). It is not recorded whose cells these are; they may come from a transplant donor.

The chain carries TRBV15 and TRBJ2-3; D is ambiguous. Per the germline V gene, CDR1 is LNHNV and CDR2 is YYDKDF (reference sequence). V lost 0 bases and J 6 bases, leaving 10 bases between the germline ends. The CDR3 covers 14 residues. CDR3 sequence: CATSRDRSVDTQYF. Here the CDR3 DNA reads TGTGCCACCAGCAGAGATCGGAGCGTTGATACGCAGTATTTT. Together with reference TRBV15 and TRBJ2-3, the CDR3 gives the full variable domain: DAMVIQNPRYQVTQFGKPVTLSCSQTLNHNVMYWYQQKSSQAPKLLFHYYDKDFNNEADTPDNFQSRRPNTSFCFLDIRSPGLGDTAMYLCATSRDRSVDTQYFGPGTRLTVL.

The genes are TRBV5-1 and TRBJ2-5, with D tentatively TRBD1 or TRBD2 (5 bases each). The CDR3 extends over 14 amino acids. CDR1 and CDR2 (germline): SGHRS, YFSETQ. Trimming took off 4 bases at V and 7 bases at J, with 17 bases between the two ends. This CDR3 reads CASSVGTEGRTQYF. Written as DNA, the CDR3 is TGCGCCAGCAGCGTAGGGACGGAAGGCCGGACCCAGTACTTC.

J is TRBJ2-7 and V is TRBV28, with 12 bases that match TRBD2. Germline V gene sequence: CDR1 MDHEN, CDR2 SYDVKM. CDR3 length: 15 amino acids. V lost 4 bases to trimming and J lost 4 bases; unmatched junction nucleotides: 5. CDR3 amino acids: CASSSWTSGTYEQYF. CDR3 sequence (DNA): TGTGCCAGCAGTTCTTGGACTAGCGGGACATACGAGCAGTACTTC.

The rearrangement uses TRBV7-9 and TRBJ1-3; D is perhaps TRBD1 (6 bases). Trimming pared 5 bases from V and 4 bases from J, leaving 12 bases between. The CDR3 is 14 amino acids. CDR1 is SEHNR and CDR2 is FQNEAQ in the germline V gene (reference sequence). CDR3 region: CASSTTGSGNTIYF. The DNA of the CDR3 is TGTGCCAGCAGCACTACAGGGTCCGGAAACACCATATATTTT.

The chain recombines TRBV7-3 with TRBJ2-3; D may be TRBD2 (5 bases). The CDR3 has 18 residues. V was cut by 3 bases and J by 3 bases, with 22 bases left in between. Germline assignment: CDR1 SGHTA and CDR2 FQGTGA. CDR3 amino acids: CASSFELAPLPGTDTQYF. CDR3 nucleotides: TGTGCCAGCAGCTTCGAATTAGCGCCTCTCCCGGGGACAGATACGCAGTATTTT.

This clonotype was counted between two and nine times. The chain combines TRBV6-2 or TRBV6-3 with TRBJ1-3; a weak D match, TRBD1 (5 bases). CDR1 MNHEY and CDR2 SVGEGT come from the germline V gene. V lost 0 bases and J 0 bases, leaving 15 bases between the germline ends. The CDR3 loop spans 18 amino acids. CDR3 nucleotide sequence: TGTGCCAGCAGTTACTCAACCCGACAGACCATCTCTGGAAACACCATATATTTT. The encoded protein is CASSYSTRQTISGNTIYF.

The J gene is TRBJ1-5, the V gene TRBV25-1; D ambiguous. This CDR3 contains 15 residues. Trimming cost V 3 bases and J 2 bases, with 11 bases left between them. Germline lookup yields CDR1 MGHDK and CDR2 SYGVNS. The CDR3 sequence is CASSEGVAGNQPQHF. The CDR3 DNA is TGTGCCAGCAGTGAGGGCGTTGCGGGCAATCAGCCCCAGCATTTT.

This chain's CDR3 is CSARVLAPNTGELFF. The CDR3 DNA reads TGCAGTGCTAGAGTATTGGCACCGAACACCGGGGAGCTGTTTTTT. V gene TRBV20-1 combines with J gene TRBJ2-2; D gene ambiguous. V dropped 1 base and J dropped 0 bases, with 9 bases sitting between them. Germline V CDR1 and CDR2: DFQATT, SNEGSKA (reference sequence). The CDR3 length is 15 residues.

The chain combines TRBV9 with TRBJ2-7; TRBD1 matches 8 bases. Looked up from germline, CDR1 is SGDLS and CDR2 is YYNGEE. Losses at the gene ends were 4 bases for V and 2 bases for J; bases not matched to a gene: 11. The CDR3 consists of 16 residues. The chain's CDR3 is CASSPRTGKGAYEQYF. DNA for the CDR3: TGTGCCAGCAGCCCCAGGACAGGGAAGGGGGCCTACGAGCAGTACTTC.

In this sample, this clonotype turned up a few times. The chain combines TRBV12-3 or TRBV12-4 with TRBJ1-1; D remains ambiguous. Trimming took off 5 bases at V and 8 bases at J, with 18 bases between the two ends. CDR3 length: 14 amino acids. The CDR3 DNA reads as TGTGCCAGCAGTCCCAATCATCAGAGAGGGGAAGCTTTCTTT. Encoded protein: CASSPNHQRGEAFF.

This sequence joins TRBV5-1 and TRBJ2-3; tentatively, D is TRBD2 (6 bases). This CDR3 has 14 residues. Per the germline V gene, CDR1 is SGHRS and CDR2 is YFSETQ. V was shortened by 3 bases and J by 1 base, with 9 bases between the two germline ends. Here the CDR3 DNA reads TGCGCCAGCAGCTCGGGGGAGGGCACAGATACGCAGTATTTT. It is translated as CASSSGEGTDTQYF. Full variable domain (missing parts from reference TRBV5-1 and TRBJ2-3): KAGVTQTPRYLIKTRGQQVTLSCSPISGHRSVSWYQQTPGQGLQFLFEYFSETQRNKGNFPGRFSGRQFSNSRSEMNVSTLELGDSALYLCASSSGEGTDTQYFGPGTRLTVL.

V gene TRBV18 combines with J gene TRBJ2-7; D not resolved. Germline CDR1 reads KGHSH; CDR2 reads LQKENI. The CDR3 runs 12 residues. V shed 2 bases and J shed 3 bases, with 5 bases lying between them. CDR3 sequence: CASSPGVYEQYF. The CDR3 nucleotides are TGTGCCAGCTCACCAGGGGTCTACGAGCAGTACTTC.

This clonotype was counted ten times or more. The chain recombines TRBV12-3 or TRBV12-4 with TRBJ1-4, with 7 bases lining up with TRBD1. The junction had 17 bases not matched to a gene; V was cut back by 6 bases and J by 7 bases. CDR3 length: 17 amino acids. DNA of the CDR3: TGTGCCAGCAGACCAGGGTCACACAGGGGAAGAAGTGAAAAACTGTTTTTT. Amino acids: CASRPGSHRGRSEKLFF.

The CDR3 DNA sequence: TGTGCCAGCAGTTATGGGGGCTCCTACAATGAGCAGTTCTTC. Protein: CASSYGGSYNEQFF. The chain joins TRBV6-6 to TRBJ2-1; D assignment may be TRBD1 or TRBD2 (5 bases each). This CDR3 comprises 14 residues. Germline CDR1 is MNHNY and CDR2 is SVGAGI (reference sequence). V was clipped by 3 bases and J by 0 bases, with 6 bases between them.